The T cell receptor (beta chain) described here comes from a study of blood T cell repertoires in COVID-19. The wider study: Material from acute and convalescent COVID-19 was sourced from the United States, Italy and Spain. In each case, the material was cDNA or gDNA derived from T cells, B-cell-depleted T cells, or PBMCs.

A single count supports this clone. CDR3 size: 14 residues. Between the trimmed V and J ends, which lost 11 bases and 3 bases, there was a span of 19 bases. CDR1 is MNHEY, CDR2 SVGAGI, per germline. Methods used by the authors: Reference gene primers were amplified, and this amplification served to estimate nucleated cell counts. Generated by immunoSEQ multiplex PCR, the TCRdb table keeps only in-frame clones and is missing some. The DNA was the basis for D and trimming; V, J and clone size are from that table. The table shows under 350,000 clones, with 83% occurring only once. This sequence originates from a woman in her 50s who had recovered from COVID-19. This chain uses TRBV6-5 with TRBJ1-2; no clear D gene. Sequencing was done on a sample of peripheral blood. This chain's CDR3 is CALSPGPGDYGYTF. The CDR3 DNA sequence: TGTGCCTTATCACCCGGCCCCGGGGACTATGGCTACACCTTC.